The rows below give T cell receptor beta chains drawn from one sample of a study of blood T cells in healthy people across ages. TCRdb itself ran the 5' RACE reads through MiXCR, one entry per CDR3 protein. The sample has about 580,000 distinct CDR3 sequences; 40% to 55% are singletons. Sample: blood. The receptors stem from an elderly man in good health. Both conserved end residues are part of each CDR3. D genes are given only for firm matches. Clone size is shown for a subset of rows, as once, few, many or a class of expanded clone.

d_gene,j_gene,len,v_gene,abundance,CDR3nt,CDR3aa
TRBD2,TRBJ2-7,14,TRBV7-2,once,TGTGCCAGCATCCCCGGGGGGGCGGGTGGCGAGCAGTACTTC,CASIPGGAGGEQYF
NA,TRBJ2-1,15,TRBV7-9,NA,TGTGCCAGCAGCACCCCTAGCAGCCCCTACAATGAGCAGTTCTTC,CASSTPSSPYNEQFF
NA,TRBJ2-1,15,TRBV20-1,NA,TGCAGTGCTAGTCGCCCCGGGAGATCCTACAATGAGCAGTTCTTC,CSASRPGRSYNEQFF
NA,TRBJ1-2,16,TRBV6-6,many,TGTGCCAGCAGTTACGGGGCGGGGGGTAGATCCTATGGCTACACCTTC,CASSYGAGGRSYGYTF
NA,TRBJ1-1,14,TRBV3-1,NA,TGTGCCAGCAGCCAGGCAGCTGGACGCACTGAAGCTTTCTTT,CASSQAAGRTEAFF
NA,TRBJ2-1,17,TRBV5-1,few,TGCGCCAGCAGCTTGGTCGGGGGTGCGGAGTCCTACAATGAGCAGTTCTTC,CASSLVGGAESYNEQFF
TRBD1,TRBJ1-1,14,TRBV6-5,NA,TGTGCCAGCAGAAGGACAGGGACGAACACTGAAGCTTTCTTT,CASRRTGTNTEAFF
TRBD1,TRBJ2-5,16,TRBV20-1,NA,TGCAGTGCTAGAGATGTAAACAGGGGACCCCAAGAGACCCAGTACTTC,CSARDVNRGPQETQYF
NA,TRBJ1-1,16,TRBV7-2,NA,TGTGCCAGCAGCTTACGGCAGGGTGTCTTGAACACTGAAGCTTTCTTT,CASSLRQGVLNTEAFF
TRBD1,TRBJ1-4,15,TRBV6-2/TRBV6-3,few,TGTGCCAGCAGTGGACAGGGAGGACGTGGAGAAAAACTGTTTTTT,CASSGQGGRGEKLFF
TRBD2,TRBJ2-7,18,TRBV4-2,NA,TGTGCCAGCAGCCAAGACCGACTAGCGGGCTCGTTAGGCTACGAGCAGTACTTC,CASSQDRLAGSLGYEQYF
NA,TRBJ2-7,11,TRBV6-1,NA,TGTGCCAGCAGCATTACAAACGAGCAGTACTTC,CASSITNEQYF
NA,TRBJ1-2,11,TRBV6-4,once,TGTGCCAGCAAGGGGGGGCTTGGCTACACCTTC,CASKGGLGYTF
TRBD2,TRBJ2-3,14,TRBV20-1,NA,TGCAGTGCTCCTAGCGGGAGGGCTACAGATACGCAGTATTTT,CSAPSGRATDTQYF
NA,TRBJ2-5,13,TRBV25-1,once,TGTGCCAGCAGGGACTTAATAGGAGAGACCCAGTACTTC,CASRDLIGETQYF